These T cell receptor beta chains were read from a single sample in a study of blood T cell repertoires in COVID-19. Assay used: immunoSEQ multiplex PCR; TCRdb lists only in-frame clones, some missing. The data contain almost 300,000 clones, around 87% of them singletons. Sequencing was performed on peripheral blood. These receptors originate from a man in his 70s with acute or convalescent COVID-19. CDR3s include the opening cysteine and the closing phenylalanine or tryptophan. D genes are given only for firm matches. Clone size, where shown, is once, few, many, or a class for clones that have expanded.

clone_size	cdr3_length	v_call	j_call	d_call	cdr3_aa
NA	15	TRBV5-1	TRBJ2-5	NA	CASGRDNAAPETQYF
NA	14	TRBV19	TRBJ1-1	NA	CASRWGFMNTEAFF
once	14	TRBV6-5	TRBJ1-1	NA	CASSYSTGNTEAFF
NA	15	TRBV9	TRBJ2-5	TRBD2	CASSQGLAARETQYF
NA	14	TRBV2	TRBJ1-2	NA	CASSSGPSNYGYTF
NA	17	TRBV7-2	TRBJ2-1	NA	CASSLTQGSGRAYEQFF
NA	15	TRBV7-2	TRBJ2-1	TRBD2	CASSKVAGGPGEQFF
NA	18	TRBV4-3	TRBJ1-3	NA	CASSQDSPPGISGNTIYF
NA	14	TRBV5-1	TRBJ1-5	NA	CASSLQGGDQPQHF
NA	18	TRBV19	TRBJ2-2	NA	CASQPLSGGGGTTGELFF
NA	14	TRBV5-1	TRBJ1-5	NA	CASSVQQVNQPQHF
NA	14	TRBV7-2	TRBJ2-1	NA	CASSPDFSYNEQFF
NA	14	TRBV7-2	TRBJ2-1	NA	CASSLFGGVAEQFF
NA	16	TRBV18	TRBJ2-6	NA	CASSAGVNSGANVLTF
NA	13	TRBV28	TRBJ1-1	NA	CASSSGFNTEAFF
NA	15	TRBV28	TRBJ1-2	TRBD1	CASLGKGGPPKGYTF